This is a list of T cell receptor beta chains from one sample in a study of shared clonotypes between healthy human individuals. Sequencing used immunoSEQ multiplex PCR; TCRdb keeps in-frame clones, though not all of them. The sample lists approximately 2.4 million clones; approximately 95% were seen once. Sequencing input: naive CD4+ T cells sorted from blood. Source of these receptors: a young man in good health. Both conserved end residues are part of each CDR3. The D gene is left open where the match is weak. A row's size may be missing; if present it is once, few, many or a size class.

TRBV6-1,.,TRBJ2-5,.,CASNPTGSRETQYF,TGTGCCAGCAATCCAACAGGGTCGCGGGAGACCCAGTACTTC
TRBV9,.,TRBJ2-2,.,CASSVFPLAANTGELFF,TGTGCCAGCAGCGTATTTCCACTAGCTGCTAACACCGGGGAGCTGTTTTTT
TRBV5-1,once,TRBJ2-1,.,CASSSPQGTFSYNEQFF,TGCGCCAGCAGCTCCCCACAGGGGACTTTCTCCTACAATGAGCAGTTCTTC
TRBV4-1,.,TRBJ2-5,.,CASSQTGLGETQYF,TGCGCCAGCAGCCAGACGGGGCTGGGGGAGACCCAGTACTTC
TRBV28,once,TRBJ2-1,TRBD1,CASSSDRGVGTDEQFF,TGTGCCAGCAGTTCCGACAGGGGGGTGGGTACGGATGAGCAGTTCTTC
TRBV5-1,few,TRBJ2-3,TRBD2,CASSLGLAGGTDTQYF,TGCGCCAGCAGCTTAGGACTAGCGGGGGGGACAGATACGCAGTATTTT
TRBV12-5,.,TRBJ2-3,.,CASLERNTDTQYF,TGTGCTAGCCTTGAGCGGAACACAGATACGCAGTATTTT
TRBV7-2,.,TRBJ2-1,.,CASSLVHEQFF,TGTGCCAGCAGCTTAGTCCATGAGCAGTTCTTC
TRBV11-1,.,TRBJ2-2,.,CASSLNRGLGTGELFF,TGTGCCAGCAGCTTAAACAGGGGACTTGGCACCGGGGAGCTGTTTTTT
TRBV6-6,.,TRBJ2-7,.,CASRLSYGTYEQYF,TGTGCCAGCAGACTCAGTTATGGAACCTACGAGCAGTACTTC
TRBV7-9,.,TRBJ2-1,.,CASSLIVWTPHVTNEQFF,TGTGCCAGCAGCTTAATCGTCTGGACCCCCCACGTCACCAATGAGCAGTTCTTC
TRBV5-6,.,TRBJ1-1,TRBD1,CASSLLRQGGWNTEAFF,TGTGCCAGCAGCTTACTCCGGCAGGGGGGATGGAACACTGAAGCTTTCTTT
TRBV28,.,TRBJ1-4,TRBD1,CASTSGGGQNEKLFF,TGTGCCAGCACCTCGGGGGGGGGACAGAATGAAAAACTGTTTTTT
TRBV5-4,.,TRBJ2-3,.,CASSLVGAGTDTQYF,TGTGCCAGCAGCTTGGTAGGAGCAGGCACAGATACGCAGTATTTT
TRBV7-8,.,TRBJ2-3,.,CASSLARTDTQYF,TGTGCCAGCAGCTTAGCGAGGACAGATACGCAGTATTTT
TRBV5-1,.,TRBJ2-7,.,CASSWGGRGSSYEQYF,TGCGCCAGCAGCTGGGGTGGAAGGGGGAGTTCCTACGAGCAGTACTTC
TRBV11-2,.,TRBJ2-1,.,CASSPDRVYNEQFF,TGTGCCAGCAGTCCCGACAGAGTTTACAATGAGCAGTTCTTC
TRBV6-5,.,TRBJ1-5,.,CASSYSGQLSNQPQHF,TGTGCCAGCAGTTACTCAGGGCAGTTGAGCAATCAGCCCCAGCATTTT
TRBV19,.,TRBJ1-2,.,CASSTTRYGYTF,TGTGCCAGTAGTACCACAAGATATGGCTACACCTTC
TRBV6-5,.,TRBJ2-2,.,CASTRAPRGGELFF,TGTGCCAGCACTAGGGCCCCCCGGGGCGGGGAGCTGTTTTTT
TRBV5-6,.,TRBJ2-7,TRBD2,CASSSSGAISYEQYF,TGTGCCAGCAGCTCAAGCGGGGCCATCTCCTACGAGCAGTACTTC
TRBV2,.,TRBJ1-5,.,CASSEEGLENQPQHF,TGTGCCAGCAGTGAAGAGGGACTGGAAAATCAGCCCCAGCATTTT
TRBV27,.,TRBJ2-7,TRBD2,CASTPLSGRAASNEQYF,TGTGCCAGCACCCCTCTTAGCGGGAGGGCAGCCTCCAACGAGCAGTACTTC
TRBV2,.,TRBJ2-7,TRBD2,CASSGLAAYEQYF,TGTGCCAGTTCGGGACTAGCAGCCTACGAGCAGTACTTC
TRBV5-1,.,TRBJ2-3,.,CASSLATGSTDTQYF,TGCGCCAGCAGCTTGGCCACAGGTTCCACAGATACGCAGTATTTT
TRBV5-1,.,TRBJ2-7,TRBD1,CASSRDREDNEQYF,TGCGCCAGCAGCCGGGACAGGGAGGACAACGAGCAGTACTTC